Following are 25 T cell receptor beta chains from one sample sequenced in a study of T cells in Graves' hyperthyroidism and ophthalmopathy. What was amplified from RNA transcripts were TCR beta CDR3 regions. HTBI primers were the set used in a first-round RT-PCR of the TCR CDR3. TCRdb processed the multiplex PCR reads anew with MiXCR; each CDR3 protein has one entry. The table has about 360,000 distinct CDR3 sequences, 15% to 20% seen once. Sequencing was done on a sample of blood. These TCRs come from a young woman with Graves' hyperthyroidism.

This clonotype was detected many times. CDR3 amino acids: CASSSYILSGNTIYF. CDR3 in DNA: TGTGCCAGCAGCTCCTACATTCTCTCTGGAAACACCATATATTTT. This chain links TRBV13 with TRBJ1-3; D gene uncertain. V was pared by 4 bases and J by 0 bases, with 10 bases between. The CDR3 consists of 15 residues. Germline-derived CDR1 and CDR2 are PRHDT and FYEKMQ (reference sequence).

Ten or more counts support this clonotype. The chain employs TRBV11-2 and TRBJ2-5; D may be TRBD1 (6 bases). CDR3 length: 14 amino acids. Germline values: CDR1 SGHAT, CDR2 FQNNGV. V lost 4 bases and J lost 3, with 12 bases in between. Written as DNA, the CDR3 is TGTGCCAGCAGCTCACGGGCAGGGGAAGAGACCCAGTACTTC. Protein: CASSSRAGEETQYF.

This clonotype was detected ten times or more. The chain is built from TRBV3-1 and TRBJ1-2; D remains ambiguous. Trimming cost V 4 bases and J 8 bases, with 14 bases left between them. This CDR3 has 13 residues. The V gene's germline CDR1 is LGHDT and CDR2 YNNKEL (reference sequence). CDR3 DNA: TGTGCCAGCAGCCGCGCGGGGAGTCTAGGCTACACCTTC. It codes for CASSRAGSLGYTF.

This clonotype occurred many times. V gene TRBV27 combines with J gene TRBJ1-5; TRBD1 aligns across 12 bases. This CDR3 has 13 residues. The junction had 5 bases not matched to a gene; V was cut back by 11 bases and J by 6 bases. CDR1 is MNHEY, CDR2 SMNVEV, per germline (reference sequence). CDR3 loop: CAGTGGAGQPQHF. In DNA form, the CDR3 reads TGTGCCGGGACAGGGGGCGCGGGTCAGCCCCAGCATTTT.

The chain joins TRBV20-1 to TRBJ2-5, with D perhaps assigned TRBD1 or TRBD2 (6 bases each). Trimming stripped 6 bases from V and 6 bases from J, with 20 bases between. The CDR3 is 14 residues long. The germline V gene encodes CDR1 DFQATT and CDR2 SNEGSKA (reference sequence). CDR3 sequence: CSARGGRDTKTQYF. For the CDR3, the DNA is TGCAGTGCCAGGGGAGGTAGGGACACCAAGACCCAGTACTTC.

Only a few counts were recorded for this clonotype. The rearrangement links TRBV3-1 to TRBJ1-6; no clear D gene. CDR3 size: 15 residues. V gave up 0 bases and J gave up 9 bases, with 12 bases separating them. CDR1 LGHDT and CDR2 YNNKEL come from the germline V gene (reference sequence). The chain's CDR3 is CASSQERGFGSPLHF. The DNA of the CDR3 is TGTGCCAGCAGCCAAGAACGAGGGTTCGGTTCACCCCTCCACTTT.

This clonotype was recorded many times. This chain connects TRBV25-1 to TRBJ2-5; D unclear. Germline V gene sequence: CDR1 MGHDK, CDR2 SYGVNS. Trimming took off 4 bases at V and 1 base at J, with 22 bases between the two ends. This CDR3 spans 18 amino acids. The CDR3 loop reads CASSAPSQMTRFQETQYF. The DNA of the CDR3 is TGTGCCAGCAGTGCACCCTCTCAAATGACCAGATTCCAAGAGACCCAGTACTTC. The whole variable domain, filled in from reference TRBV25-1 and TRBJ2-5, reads EADIYQTPRYLVIGTGKKITLECSQTMGHDKMYWYQQDPGMELHLIHYSYGVNSTEKGDLSSESTVSRIRTEHFPLTLESARPSHTSQYLCASSAPSQMTRFQETQYFGPGTRLLVL.

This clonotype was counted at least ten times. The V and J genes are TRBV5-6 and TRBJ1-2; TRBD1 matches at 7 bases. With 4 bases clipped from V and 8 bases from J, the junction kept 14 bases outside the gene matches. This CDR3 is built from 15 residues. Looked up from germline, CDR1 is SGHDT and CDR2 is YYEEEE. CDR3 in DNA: TGTGCCAGCAGCGCTATACCCGGGACAGTAAAGGGCTACACCTTC. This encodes CASSAIPGTVKGYTF.

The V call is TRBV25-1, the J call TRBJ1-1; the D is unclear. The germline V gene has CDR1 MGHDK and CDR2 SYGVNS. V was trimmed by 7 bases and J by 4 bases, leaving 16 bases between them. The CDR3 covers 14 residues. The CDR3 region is CASTVTSGGTEAFF. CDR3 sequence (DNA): TGTGCCAGCACGGTTACCAGTGGAGGCACTGAAGCTTTCTTT.

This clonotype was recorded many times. The CDR3 DNA is TGTGCCACCAGCACCCTCCTAGTGGAAGAGACCCAGTACTTC. It specifies CATSTLLVEETQYF. The chain employs TRBV15 and TRBJ2-5; D is unclear. The V end lost 4 bases, the J end lost 3 bases, and 12 bases lay between the germline ends. CDR3 size: 14 residues. Germline-derived CDR1 and CDR2 are LNHNV and YYDKDF (reference sequence). Full variable domain (rest looked up from reference TRBV15 and TRBJ2-5): DAMVIQNPRYQVTQFGKPVTLSCSQTLNHNVMYWYQQKSSQAPKLLFHYYDKDFNNEADTPDNFQSRRPNTSFCFLDIRSPGLGDTAMYLCATSTLLVEETQYFGPGTRLLVL.

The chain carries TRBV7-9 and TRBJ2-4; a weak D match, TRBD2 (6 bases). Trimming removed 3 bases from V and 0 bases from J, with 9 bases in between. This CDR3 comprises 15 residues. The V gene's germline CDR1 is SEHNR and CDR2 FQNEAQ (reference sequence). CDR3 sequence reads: CASSFTGVAKNIQYF. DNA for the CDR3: TGTGCCAGCAGCTTCACGGGGGTAGCCAAAAACATTCAGTACTTC.

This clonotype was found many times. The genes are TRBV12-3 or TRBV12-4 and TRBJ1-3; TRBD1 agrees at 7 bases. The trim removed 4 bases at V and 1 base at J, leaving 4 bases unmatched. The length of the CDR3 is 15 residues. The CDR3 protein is CASSSGGSSGNTIYF. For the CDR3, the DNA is TGTGCCAGCAGTTCAGGGGGATCTTCTGGAAACACCATATATTTT.

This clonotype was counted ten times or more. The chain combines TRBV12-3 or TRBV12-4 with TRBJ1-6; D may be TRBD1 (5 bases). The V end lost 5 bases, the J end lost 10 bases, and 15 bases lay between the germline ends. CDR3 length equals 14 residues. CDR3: CASSASQGESPLHF. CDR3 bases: TGTGCCAGCAGTGCGAGCCAGGGAGAATCACCCCTCCACTTT.

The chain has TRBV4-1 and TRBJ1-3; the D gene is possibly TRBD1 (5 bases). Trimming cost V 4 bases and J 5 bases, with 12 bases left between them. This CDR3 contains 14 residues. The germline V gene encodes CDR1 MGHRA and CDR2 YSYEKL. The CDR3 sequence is CASSPPGARNTIYF. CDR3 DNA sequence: TGCGCCAGCAGCCCCCCCGGGGCCAGAAACACCATATATTTT.

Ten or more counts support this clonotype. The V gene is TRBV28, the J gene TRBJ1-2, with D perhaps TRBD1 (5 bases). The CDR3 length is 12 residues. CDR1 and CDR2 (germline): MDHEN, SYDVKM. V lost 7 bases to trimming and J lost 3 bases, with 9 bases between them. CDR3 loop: CASKKGYYGYTF. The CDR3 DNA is TGTGCCAGCAAGAAGGGGTACTATGGCTACACCTTC.

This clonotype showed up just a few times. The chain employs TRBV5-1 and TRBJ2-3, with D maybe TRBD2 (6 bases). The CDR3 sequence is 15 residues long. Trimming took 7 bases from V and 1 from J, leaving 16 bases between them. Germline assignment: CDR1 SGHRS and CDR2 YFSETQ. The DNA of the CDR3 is TGCGCCAGCGCCCTTAATCCGGGGGGCACAGATACGCAGTATTTT. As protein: CASALNPGGTDTQYF.

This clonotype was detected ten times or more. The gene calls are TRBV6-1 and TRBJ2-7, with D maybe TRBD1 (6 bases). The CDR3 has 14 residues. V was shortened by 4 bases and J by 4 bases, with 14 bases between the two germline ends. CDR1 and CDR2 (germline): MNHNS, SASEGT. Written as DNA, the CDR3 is TGTGCCAGCAGTGTGGGCAGGGGAGTGTACGAGCAGTACTTC. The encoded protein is CASSVGRGVYEQYF.

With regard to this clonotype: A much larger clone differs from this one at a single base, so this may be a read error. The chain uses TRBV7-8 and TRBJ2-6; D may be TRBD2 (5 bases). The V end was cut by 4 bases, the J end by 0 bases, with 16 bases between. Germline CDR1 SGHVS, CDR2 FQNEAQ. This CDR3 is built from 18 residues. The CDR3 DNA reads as TGTGCCAGCAGCTCCCGACCGGACGGGGACTCTGGGGCCAACGTCCTGACTTTC. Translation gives CASSSRPDGDSGANVLTF.

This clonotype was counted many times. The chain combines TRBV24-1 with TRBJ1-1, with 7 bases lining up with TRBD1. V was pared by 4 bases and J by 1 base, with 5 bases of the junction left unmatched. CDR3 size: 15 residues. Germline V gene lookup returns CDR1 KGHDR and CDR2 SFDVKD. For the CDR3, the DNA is TGTGCCACCAGTGACCCTCGACAGGGGAACACTGAAGCTTTCTTT. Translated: CATSDPRQGNTEAFF.

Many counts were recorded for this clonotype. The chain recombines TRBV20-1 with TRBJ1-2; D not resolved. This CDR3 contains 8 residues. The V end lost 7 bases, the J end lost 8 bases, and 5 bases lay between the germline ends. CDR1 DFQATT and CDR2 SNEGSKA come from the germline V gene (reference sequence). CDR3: CSGIGYTF. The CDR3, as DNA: TGCAGTGGTATCGGCTACACCTTC.

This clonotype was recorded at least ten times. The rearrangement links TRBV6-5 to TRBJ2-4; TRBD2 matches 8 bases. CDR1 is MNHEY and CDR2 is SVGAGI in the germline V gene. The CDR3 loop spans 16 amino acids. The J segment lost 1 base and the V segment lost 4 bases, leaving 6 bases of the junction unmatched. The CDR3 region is CASSSYREGAKNIQYF. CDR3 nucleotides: TGTGCCAGCAGTTCCTACCGGGAGGGGGCCAAAAACATTCAGTACTTC.

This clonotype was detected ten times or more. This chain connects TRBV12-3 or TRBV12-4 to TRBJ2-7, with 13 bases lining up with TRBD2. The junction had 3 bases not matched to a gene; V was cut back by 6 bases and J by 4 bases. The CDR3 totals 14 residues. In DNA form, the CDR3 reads TGTGCCAGCAGGCTGACTAGCGGGGGGTACGAGCAGTACTTC. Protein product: CASRLTSGGYEQYF.

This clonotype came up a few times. The CDR3 sequence: CASSPQTGDYEQYF. The DNA for the CDR3 is TGCGCCAGCAGCCCCCAGACAGGTGACTACGAGCAGTACTTC. The chain joins TRBV5-1 to TRBJ2-7; TRBD1 might be the D (6 bases). Germline CDR1 reads SGHRS; CDR2 reads YFSETQ. Trimming took 4 bases from V and 3 from J, leaving 14 bases between them. The CDR3 sequence is 14 residues long.

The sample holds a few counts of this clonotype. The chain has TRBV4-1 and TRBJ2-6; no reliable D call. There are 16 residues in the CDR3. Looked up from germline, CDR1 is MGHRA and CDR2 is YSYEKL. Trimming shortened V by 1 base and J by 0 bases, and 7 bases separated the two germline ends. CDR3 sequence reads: CASSQVTASGANVLTF. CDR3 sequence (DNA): TGCGCCAGCAGCCAAGTAACAGCCTCTGGGGCCAACGTCCTGACTTTC.

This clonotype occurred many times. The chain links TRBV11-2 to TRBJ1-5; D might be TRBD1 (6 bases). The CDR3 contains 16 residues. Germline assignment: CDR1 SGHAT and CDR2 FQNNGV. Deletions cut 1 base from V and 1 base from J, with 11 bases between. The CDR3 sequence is CASSLVWGASNQPQHF. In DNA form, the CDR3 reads TGTGCCAGCAGCTTAGTTTGGGGGGCAAGCAATCAGCCCCAGCATTTT.